A single sample gave rise to the 27 T cell receptor beta chains below, sequenced in a study of blood T cells in healthy people across ages. A second about 7 to 11 cycle PCR used barcoded and J-beta primers. TCRdb ran MiXCR on the 5' RACE reads and lists one entry per CDR3 protein. This table holds 910,000 or so distinct CDR3 sequences, just over 50% found once. The sample taken for sequencing was blood. The receptor set was obtained from a woman aged 55-75 years in good health.

The chain employs TRBV6-2 or TRBV6-3 and TRBJ2-1; 9 nucleotides match TRBD2. The CDR3 is 17 amino acids. Trimming took 6 bases from V and 0 from J; bases not matched to a gene: 9. Germline values: CDR1 MNHEY, CDR2 SVGEGT. The CDR3 loop reads CASSRGLAKSSYNEQFF. In DNA form, the CDR3 reads TGTGCCAGCAGCCGCGGACTAGCGAAAAGCTCCTACAATGAGCAGTTCTTC.

This rearrangement joins TRBV12-3 or TRBV12-4 to TRBJ1-5; 7 positions agree with TRBD1. The trim removed 6 bases at V and 7 bases at J, leaving 9 bases unmatched. The CDR3 loop spans 14 amino acids. The CDR3 bases are TGTGCCAGCAGCCCTCGGACAGGCCCACAGCCCCAGCATTTT. This encodes CASSPRTGPQPQHF.

Details on this clonotype: A junction boundary mismatches the germline segment, possibly from a read error. V gene TRBV4-2 combines with J gene TRBJ2-2; either TRBD1 or TRBD2 may fit D (5 bases each). Germline CDR1 LGHNA, CDR2 YNFKEQ. The length of the CDR3 is 16 residues. The CDR3 nucleotides are TGTGCCAGCAGCCTGAGTGATAAGACAGTAACCGGGAAGCTGTTTTTT. Translation: CASSLSDKTVTGKLFF.

This rearrangement joins TRBV6-5 to TRBJ1-1, with 8 bases identical to TRBD1. V was pared by 10 bases and J by 5 bases, with 6 bases of the junction left unmatched. The CDR3 loop spans 12 amino acids. Germline CDR1 is MNHEY and CDR2 is SVGAGI. CDR3 sequence reads: CATSRTGTEAFF. The CDR3, as DNA: TGTGCCACCTCGAGGACAGGGACTGAAGCTTTCTTT.

Written as DNA, the CDR3 is TGTGCCAGCAGCCCCCTCGAGGGATCCGAGCAGTACTTC. It yields the protein CASSPLEGSEQYF. The genes are TRBV7-8 and TRBJ2-7; weak D call: TRBD2 (5 bases). CDR1 is SGHVS, CDR2 FQNEAQ, per germline. This CDR3 is built from 13 residues. With 5 bases removed from V and 6 bases from J, the gap between germline ends came to 14 bases.

V and J are TRBV12-3 or TRBV12-4 and TRBJ2-5; D tentatively fits TRBD1 or TRBD2 (5 bases each). V was shortened by 3 bases and J by 2 bases, with 13 bases between the two germline ends. This CDR3 has 15 amino acids. The CDR3 DNA reads TGTGCCAGCAGTTTTTTCGGGGCAGGGCAAGAGACCCAGTACTTC. Protein sequence: CASSFFGAGQETQYF.

A single count supports this clonotype. The V and J genes are TRBV7-2 and TRBJ1-2, with 7 positions matching TRBD1. Germline loops: CDR1 SGHTA, CDR2 FQGNSA. The CDR3 totals 15 residues. The V and J ends lost 6 bases and 3 bases, in that order; junction bases with no gene match: 10. The CDR3 DNA reads TGTGCCAGCAGGCGCCCGGACAGGCGAGACTATGGCTACACCTTC. This gives the protein CASRRPDRRDYGYTF.

This clonotype has just a few counts. CDR3 sequence (DNA): TGTGCCAGCAGGACAGGGGAGGGGACCCAGTACTTC. This encodes CASRTGEGTQYF. This rearrangement joins TRBV28 to TRBJ2-7; perhaps TRBD1 as D (8 bases). The J call may be faulty, since TRBJ2-5 better matches the DNA end. From germline, CDR1 is MDHEN and CDR2 SYDVKM. This CDR3 has 12 amino acids.

V gene TRBV5-1 combines with J gene TRBJ2-1; D perhaps matches TRBD2 (6 bases). The CDR3 is 16 amino acids. V lost 6 bases, J lost 5 bases, and 21 bases lay in between. Germline CDR1 and CDR2: SGHRS and YFSETQ. This chain's CDR3 is CASKFLAGSQNNEQFF. The CDR3 nucleotides read TGCGCCAGCAAATTTTTGGCCGGGAGCCAAAACAATGAGCAGTTCTTC.

This clonotype has a single count. The rearrangement joins TRBV20-1 to TRBJ2-2; 9 bases line up with TRBD2. V gave up 6 bases and J gave up 4 bases; unmatched junction bases: 3. Looked up from germline, CDR1 is DFQATT and CDR2 is SNEGSKA (reference sequence). This CDR3 spans 13 amino acids. The CDR3 region is CSAASGVTGELFF. The CDR3 nucleotides read TGCAGTGCCGCTAGCGGGGTCACCGGGGAGCTGTTTTTT.

The chain has TRBV2 and TRBJ2-3, with D possibly TRBD1 on 6 matching bases. This CDR3 comprises 15 residues. Per the germline V gene, CDR1 is SNHLY and CDR2 is FYNNEI. V was clipped by 4 bases and J by 7 bases, with 18 bases between them. The CDR3 DNA follows: TGTGCCAGCAGTGCCCACGGGACACTACCTAATACGCAGTATTTT. This translates into CASSAHGTLPNTQYF.

This clonotype was picked up one time. This chain uses TRBV4-1 with TRBJ2-5, with D possibly being TRBD1 (6 bases). V lost 0 bases, J lost 4 bases, and 12 bases lay in between. Germline V gives CDR1 MGHRA, CDR2 YSYEKL. The CDR3 spans 15 residues. DNA of the CDR3: TGCGCCAGCAGCCAAGATGAGTACAGGGTAGAGACCCAGTACTTC. Its protein is CASSQDEYRVETQYF.

This clonotype was observed a handful of times. The chain has TRBV7-8 and TRBJ2-7; 8 nucleotides agree with TRBD1. Germline loops: CDR1 SGHVS, CDR2 FQNEAQ. The CDR3 is 14 residues long. Germline trimming cut 6 bases from V and 6 bases from J; bases unmatched to any gene: 10. The CDR3 bases are TGTGCCAGCAGAAGAACCGGGACAGGCGGCGAGCAGTACTTC. The encoded protein is CASRRTGTGGEQYF.

The chain employs TRBV9 and TRBJ2-1; perhaps TRBD2 as D (6 bases). Germline V gene lookup returns CDR1 SGDLS and CDR2 YYNGEE. The V end lost 6 bases, the J end lost 1 base, and 14 bases lay between the germline ends. The CDR3 consists of 15 residues. The CDR3 sequence: CASNPLAVSYNEQFF. In DNA form, the CDR3 reads TGTGCCAGCAACCCACTAGCTGTATCCTACAATGAGCAGTTCTTC.

In this sample, this clonotype turned up a few times. A much more abundant neighbour one base away suggests this may be a read error. The chain links TRBV24-1 to TRBJ2-1; D tentatively fits TRBD1 or TRBD2 (5 bases each). V was trimmed by 4 bases and J by 13 bases, leaving 10 bases between them. The CDR3 runs to 11 residues. CDR1 KGHDR and CDR2 SFDVKD come from the germline V gene. The CDR3 DNA follows: TGTGCCACCAGTGAAGGGGAGACCCAGTTCTTC. Its translation is CATSEGETQFF.

The chain uses TRBV7-2 and TRBJ2-2; 7 bases align to TRBD2. CDR3 length equals 16 residues. V lost 7 bases, J lost 1 base, and 9 bases stayed unmatched. Germline-derived CDR1 and CDR2 are SGHTA and FQGNSA. CDR3 sequence reads: CASTKSGAGNTGELFF. CDR3 sequence (DNA): TGTGCCAGCACCAAGAGCGGGGCGGGGAACACCGGGGAGCTGTTTTTT.

This chain links TRBV29-1 with TRBJ2-5, with D perhaps matching TRBD2 (6 bases). With 4 bases removed from V and 2 bases from J, the gap between germline ends came to 11 bases. The CDR3 is 13 residues long. Germline CDR1 and CDR2: SQVTM and ANQGSEA. The CDR3 sequence is CSVGGGLQETQYF. The CDR3, as DNA: TGCAGCGTTGGAGGAGGGCTTCAAGAGACCCAGTACTTC. Looking up the rest from reference TRBV29-1 and TRBJ2-5 gives the full variable domain: SAVISQKPSRDICQRGTSLTIQCQVDSQVTMMFWYRQQPGQSLTLIATANQGSEATYESGFVIDKFPISRPNLTFSTLTVSNMSPEDSSIYLCSVGGGLQETQYFGPGTRLLVL.

This sequence joins TRBV29-1 and TRBJ2-3; maybe TRBD2 (5 bases). The V gene's germline CDR1 is SQVTM and CDR2 ANQGSEA. Trimming took 5 bases from V and 4 from J, leaving 13 bases between them. The CDR3 length is 13 residues. CDR3 residues: CSVRRGPADTQYF. CDR3 nucleotides: TGCAGCGTTAGACGCGGGCCTGCAGATACGCAGTATTTT.

The rearrangement uses TRBV28 and TRBJ1-2, with 8 bases identical to TRBD1. The length of the CDR3 is 15 residues. In germline, CDR1 is MDHEN, CDR2 SYDVKM. Trimming cost V 5 bases and J 8 bases; bases outside gene matches: 13. The CDR3 reads CASSPPGTGFQGYTF. The CDR3 nucleotides are TGTGCCAGCAGTCCCCCCGGGACAGGTTTCCAGGGCTACACCTTC.

The chain combines TRBV4-1 with TRBJ2-1; D might be TRBD1 or TRBD2, each matching 6 bases. With 5 bases removed from V and 5 bases from J, the gap between germline ends came to 16 bases. Germline assignment: CDR1 MGHRA and CDR2 YSYEKL. The CDR3 totals 15 residues. CDR3 region: CASSAQGRGDNEQFF. CDR3 sequence (DNA): TGCGCCAGCAGCGCACAGGGTAGGGGGGACAATGAGCAGTTCTTC.

This chain links TRBV27 with TRBJ1-4; TRBD1 matches at 8 bases. V was pared by 3 bases and J by 7 bases, with 4 bases of the junction left unmatched. The CDR3 covers 14 residues. Germline CDR1 reads MNHEY; CDR2 reads SMNVEV (reference sequence). DNA for the CDR3: TGTGCCAGCAGTTTGCAGGGGGCCGGTGAAAAACTGTTTTTT. This encodes CASSLQGAGEKLFF.

V gene TRBV20-1 combines with J gene TRBJ2-5; D gene ambiguous. Looked up from germline, CDR1 is DFQATT and CDR2 is SNEGSKA (reference sequence). The CDR3 totals 13 residues. V was trimmed by 7 bases and J by 3 bases, leaving 15 bases between them. CDR3 bases: TGCAGTGGAGGCCTAACCCTCGAAGAGACCCAGTACTTC. This encodes CSGGLTLEETQYF.

V gene TRBV4-1 combines with J gene TRBJ2-3; D gene ambiguous. The CDR3 totals 14 residues. Trimming stripped 3 bases from V and 2 bases from J, with 9 bases between. Germline lookup yields CDR1 MGHRA and CDR2 YSYEKL. The chain's CDR3 is CASSHVLNTDTQYF. In DNA, the CDR3 is TGCGCCAGCAGCCATGTACTCAACACAGATACGCAGTATTTT.

This sequence joins TRBV25-1 and TRBJ2-5, with D tentatively TRBD2 (5 bases). This CDR3 spans 16 amino acids. V was clipped by 3 bases and J by 11 bases, with 25 bases between them. CDR1 is MGHDK and CDR2 is SYGVNS in the germline V gene. The CDR3 loop reads CASSDEGIFSYNEQYF. For the CDR3, the DNA is TGTGCCAGCAGTGATGAGGGAATTTTCTCCTACAATGAGCAGTACTTC.

This clonotype occurred a few times. The rearrangement joins TRBV6-1 to TRBJ2-3; TRBD1 agrees at 7 bases. With 8 bases clipped from V and 12 bases from J, the junction kept 14 bases outside the gene matches. The V gene's germline CDR1 is MNHNS and CDR2 SASEGT. This CDR3 region has 13 residues. This CDR3 reads CASDRAGLKGQYF. Written as DNA, the CDR3 is TGTGCCAGCGACAGGGCGGGTTTAAAAGGCCAGTATTTT.

This clonotype appeared a few times. This chain connects TRBV4-3 to TRBJ2-3; D perhaps matches TRBD2 (5 bases). Germline CDR1 and CDR2: LGHNA and YSLEER. The V gene lost 0 bases and the J gene lost 3 bases, with 16 bases spanning the gap. The CDR3 has 17 amino acids. Here the CDR3 DNA reads TGCGCCAGCAGCCAAGAAAGGGAGTTTGTGGGGACAGATACGCAGTATTTT. It yields the protein CASSQEREFVGTDTQYF.

V is TRBV12-3 or TRBV12-4 and J is TRBJ2-7; maybe TRBD2 (6 bases). CDR3 length: 14 amino acids. Trimming removed 11 bases at V and 0 bases at J, with 17 bases between. The CDR3 nucleotides read TGTGCCGTCAGTCTCGGGAGTCTCTCCTACGAGCAGTACTTC. Translated: CAVSLGSLSYEQYF.